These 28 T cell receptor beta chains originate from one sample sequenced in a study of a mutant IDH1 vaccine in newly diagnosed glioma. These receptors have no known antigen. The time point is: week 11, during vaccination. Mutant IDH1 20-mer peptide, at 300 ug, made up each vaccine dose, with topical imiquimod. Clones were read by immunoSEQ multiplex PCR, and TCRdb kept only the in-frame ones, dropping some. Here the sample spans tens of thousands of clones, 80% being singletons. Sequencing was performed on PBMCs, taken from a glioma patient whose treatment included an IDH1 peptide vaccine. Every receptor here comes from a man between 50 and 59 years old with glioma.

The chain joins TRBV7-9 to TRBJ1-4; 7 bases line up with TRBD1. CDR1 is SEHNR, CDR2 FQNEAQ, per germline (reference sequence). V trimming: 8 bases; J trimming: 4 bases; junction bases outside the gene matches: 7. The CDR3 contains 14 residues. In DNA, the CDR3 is TGTGCCAGCGCCCGGGGACAGAATAATGAAAAACTGTTTTTT. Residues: CASARGQNNEKLFF. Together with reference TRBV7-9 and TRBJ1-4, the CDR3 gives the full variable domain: DTGVSQNPRHKITKRGQNVTFRCDPISEHNRLYWYRQTLGQGPEFLTYFQNEAQLEKSRLLSDRFSAERPKGSFSTLEIQRTEQGDSAMYLCASARGQNNEKLFFGSGTQLSVL.

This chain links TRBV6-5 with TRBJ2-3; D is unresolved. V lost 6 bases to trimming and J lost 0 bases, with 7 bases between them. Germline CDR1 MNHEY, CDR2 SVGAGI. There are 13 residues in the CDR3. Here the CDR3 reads CASRITSTDTQYF. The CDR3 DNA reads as TGTGCCAGCAGGATTACTAGCACAGATACGCAGTATTTT.

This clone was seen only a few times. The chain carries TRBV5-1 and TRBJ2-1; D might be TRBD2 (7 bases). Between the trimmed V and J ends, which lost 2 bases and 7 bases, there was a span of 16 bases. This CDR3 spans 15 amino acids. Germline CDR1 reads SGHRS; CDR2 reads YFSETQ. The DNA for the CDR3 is TGCGCCAGCAGCTTCCCGAGGGGGGGTAATAATGAGCAGTTCTTC. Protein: CASSFPRGGNNEQFF.

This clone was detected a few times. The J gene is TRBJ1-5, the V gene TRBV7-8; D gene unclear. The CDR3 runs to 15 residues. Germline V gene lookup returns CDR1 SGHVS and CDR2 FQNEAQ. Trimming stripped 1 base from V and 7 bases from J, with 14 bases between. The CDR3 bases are TGTGCCAGCAGCTTAGTGGGGTTGGGTTTGCAGCCCCAGCATTTT. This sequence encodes CASSLVGLGLQPQHF.

The CDR3 coding sequence is TGTGCCAGCAGTCCCGGACAGGGGTTGAGATGGAACACCATATATTTT. It codes for CASSPGQGLRWNTIYF. The chain is built from TRBV27 and TRBJ1-3; 9 bases fit TRBD1. Per germline, CDR1 MNHEY and CDR2 SMNVEV (reference sequence). The CDR3 contains 16 residues. V dropped 5 bases and J dropped 7; count of bases not matched to a gene: 12.

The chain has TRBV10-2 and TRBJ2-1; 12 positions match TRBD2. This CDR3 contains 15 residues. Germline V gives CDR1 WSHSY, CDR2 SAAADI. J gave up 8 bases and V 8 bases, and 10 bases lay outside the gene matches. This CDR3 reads CASLGVLAGGHEQFF. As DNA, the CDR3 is TGCGCCAGCCTAGGAGTACTAGCGGGGGGCCATGAGCAGTTCTTC.

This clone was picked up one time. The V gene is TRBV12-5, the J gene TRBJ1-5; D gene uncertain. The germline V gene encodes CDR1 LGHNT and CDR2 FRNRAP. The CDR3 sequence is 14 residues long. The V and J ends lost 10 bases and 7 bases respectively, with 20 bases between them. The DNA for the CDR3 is TGTGCTATCGGAACGGATCTGAGCGGCCAGCCCCAGCATTTT. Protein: CAIGTDLSGQPQHF.

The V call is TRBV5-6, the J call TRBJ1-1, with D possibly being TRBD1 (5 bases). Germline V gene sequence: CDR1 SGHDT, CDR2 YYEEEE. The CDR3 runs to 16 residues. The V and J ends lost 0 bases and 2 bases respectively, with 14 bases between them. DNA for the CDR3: TGTGCCAGCAGCTTGGCCGGTAGGGGCCCTAACACTGAAGCTTTCTTT. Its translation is CASSLAGRGPNTEAFF.

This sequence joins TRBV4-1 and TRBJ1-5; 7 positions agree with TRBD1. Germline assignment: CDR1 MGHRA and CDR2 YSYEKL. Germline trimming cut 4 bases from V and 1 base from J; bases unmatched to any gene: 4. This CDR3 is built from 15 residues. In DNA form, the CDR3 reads TGCGCCAGCAGCCGCGGACAGGAGAGCAATCAGCCCCAGCATTTT. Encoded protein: CASSRGQESNQPQHF.

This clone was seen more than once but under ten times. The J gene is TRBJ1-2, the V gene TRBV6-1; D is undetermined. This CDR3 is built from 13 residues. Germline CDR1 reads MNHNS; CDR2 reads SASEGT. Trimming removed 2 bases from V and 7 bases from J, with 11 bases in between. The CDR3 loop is CASSESPATGYTF. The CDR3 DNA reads TGTGCCAGCAGTGAATCACCCGCTACTGGCTACACCTTC.

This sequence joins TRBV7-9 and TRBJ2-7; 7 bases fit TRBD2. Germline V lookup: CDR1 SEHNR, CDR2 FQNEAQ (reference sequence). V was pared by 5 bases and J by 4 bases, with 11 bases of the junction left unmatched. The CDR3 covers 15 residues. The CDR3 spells CASSPDGTTLYEQYF. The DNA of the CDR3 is TGTGCCAGCAGCCCGGACGGGACTACCCTATACGAGCAGTACTTC.

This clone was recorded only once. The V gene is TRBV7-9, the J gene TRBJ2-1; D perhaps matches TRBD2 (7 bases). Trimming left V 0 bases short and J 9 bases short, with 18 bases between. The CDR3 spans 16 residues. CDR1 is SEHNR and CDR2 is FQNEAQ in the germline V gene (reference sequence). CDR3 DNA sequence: TGTGCCAGCAGCTTAGCGGGGGGGGGCCCAGTGGGTGAGCAGTTCTTC. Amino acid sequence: CASSLAGGGPVGEQFF.

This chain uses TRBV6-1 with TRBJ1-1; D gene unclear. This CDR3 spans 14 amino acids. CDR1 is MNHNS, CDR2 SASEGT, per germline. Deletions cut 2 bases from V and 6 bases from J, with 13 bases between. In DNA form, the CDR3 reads TGTGCCAGCAGTGAATACGGCGCCTCCCCTGAAGCTTTCTTT. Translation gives CASSEYGASPEAFF.

CDR3 sequence reads: CASSQLSTGGETQYF. The CDR3 region has the DNA TGTGCCAGCAGCCAACTCTCGACAGGGGGCGAGACCCAGTACTTC. The chain has TRBV4-2 and TRBJ2-5; 10 nucleotides align to TRBD1. The CDR3 loop spans 15 amino acids. V trimming: 2 bases; J trimming: 5 bases; junction bases outside the gene matches: 5. Germline V gene sequence: CDR1 LGHNA, CDR2 YNFKEQ.

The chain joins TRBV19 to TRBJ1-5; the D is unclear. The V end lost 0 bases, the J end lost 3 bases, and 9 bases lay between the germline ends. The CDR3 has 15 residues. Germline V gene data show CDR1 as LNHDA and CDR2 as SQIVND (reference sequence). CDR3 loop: CASSIDRANNQPQHF. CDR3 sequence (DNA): TGTGCCAGTAGTATAGATCGAGCTAACAATCAGCCCCAGCATTTT.

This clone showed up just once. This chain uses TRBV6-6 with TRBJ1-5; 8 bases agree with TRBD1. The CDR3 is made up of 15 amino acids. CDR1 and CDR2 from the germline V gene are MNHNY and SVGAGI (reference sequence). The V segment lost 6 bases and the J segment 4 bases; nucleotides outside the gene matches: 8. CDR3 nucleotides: TGTGCCAGCAGACCCCGGACAGGGTTTAATCAGCCCCAGCATTTT. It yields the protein CASRPRTGFNQPQHF.

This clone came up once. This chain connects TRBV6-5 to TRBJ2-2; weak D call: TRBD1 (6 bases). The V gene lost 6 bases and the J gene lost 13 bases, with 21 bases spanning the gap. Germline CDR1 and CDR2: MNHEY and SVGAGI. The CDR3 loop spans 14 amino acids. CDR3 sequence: CASSPDRPQGGLFF. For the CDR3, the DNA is TGTGCCAGCAGCCCGGACAGACCACAAGGCGGGCTGTTTTTT.

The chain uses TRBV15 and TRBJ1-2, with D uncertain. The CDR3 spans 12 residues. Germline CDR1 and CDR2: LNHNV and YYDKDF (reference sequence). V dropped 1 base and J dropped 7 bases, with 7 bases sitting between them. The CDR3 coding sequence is TGTGCCACCAGCAGAGGAGGAACTGGCTACACCTTC. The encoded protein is CATSRGGTGYTF.

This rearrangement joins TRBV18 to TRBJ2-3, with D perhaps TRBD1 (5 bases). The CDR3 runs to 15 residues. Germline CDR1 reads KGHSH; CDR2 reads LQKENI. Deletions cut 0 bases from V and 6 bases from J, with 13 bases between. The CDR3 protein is CASSPPSGGADTQYF. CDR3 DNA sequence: TGTGCCAGCTCACCACCTAGTGGTGGGGCCGATACGCAGTATTTT.

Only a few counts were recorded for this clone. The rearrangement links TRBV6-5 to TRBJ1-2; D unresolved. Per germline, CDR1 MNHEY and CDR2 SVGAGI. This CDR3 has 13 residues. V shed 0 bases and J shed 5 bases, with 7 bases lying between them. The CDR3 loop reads CASSYSPYYGYTF. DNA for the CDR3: TGTGCCAGCAGTTACTCGCCGTATTATGGCTACACCTTC.

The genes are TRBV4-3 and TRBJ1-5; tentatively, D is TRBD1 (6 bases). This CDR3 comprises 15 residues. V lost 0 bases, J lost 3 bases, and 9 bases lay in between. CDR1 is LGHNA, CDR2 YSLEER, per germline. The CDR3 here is CASSQDRGINQPQHF. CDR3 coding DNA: TGCGCCAGCAGCCAAGACAGGGGAATCAATCAGCCCCAGCATTTT.

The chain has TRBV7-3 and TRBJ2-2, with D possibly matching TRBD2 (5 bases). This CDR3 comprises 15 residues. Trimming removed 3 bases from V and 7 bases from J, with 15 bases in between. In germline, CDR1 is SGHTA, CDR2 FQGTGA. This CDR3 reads CASSFGPPAGGELFF. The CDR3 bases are TGTGCCAGCAGCTTTGGACCGCCGGCGGGCGGGGAGCTGTTTTTT. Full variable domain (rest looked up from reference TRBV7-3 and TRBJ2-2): GAGVSQTPSNKVTEKGKYVELRCDPISGHTALYWYRQSLGQGPEFLIYFQGTGAADDSGLPNDRFFAVRPEGSVSTLKIQRTERGDSAVYLCASSFGPPAGGELFFGEGSRLTVL.

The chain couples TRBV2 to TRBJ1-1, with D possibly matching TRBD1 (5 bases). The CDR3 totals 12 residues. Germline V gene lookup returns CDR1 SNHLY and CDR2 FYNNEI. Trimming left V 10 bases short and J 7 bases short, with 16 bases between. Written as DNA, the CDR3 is TGTGCCACCAGGGCAGGAGGGCTTGAAGCTTTCTTT. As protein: CATRAGGLEAFF.

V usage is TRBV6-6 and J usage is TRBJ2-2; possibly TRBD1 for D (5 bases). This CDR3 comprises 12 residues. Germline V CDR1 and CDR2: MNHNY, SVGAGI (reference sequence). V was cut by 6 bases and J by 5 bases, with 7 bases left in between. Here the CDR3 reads CASSPGTGELFF. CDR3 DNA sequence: TGTGCCAGCAGCCCAGGGACCGGGGAGCTGTTTTTT.

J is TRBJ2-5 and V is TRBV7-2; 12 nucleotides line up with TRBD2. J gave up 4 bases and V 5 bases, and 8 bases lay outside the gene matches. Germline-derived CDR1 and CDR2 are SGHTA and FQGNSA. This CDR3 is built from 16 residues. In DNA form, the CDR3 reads TGTGCCAGCAGCACCTCTAGCGGGGGGGCCGGAGAGACCCAGTACTTC. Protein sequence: CASSTSSGGAGETQYF.

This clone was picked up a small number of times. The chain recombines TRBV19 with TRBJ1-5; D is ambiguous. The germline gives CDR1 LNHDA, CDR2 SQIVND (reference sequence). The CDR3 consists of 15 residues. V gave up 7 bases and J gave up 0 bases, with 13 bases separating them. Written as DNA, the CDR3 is TGTGCCAGTACCAGGTCCGGCAGTAGCAATCAGCCCCAGCATTTT. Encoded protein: CASTRSGSSNQPQHF.

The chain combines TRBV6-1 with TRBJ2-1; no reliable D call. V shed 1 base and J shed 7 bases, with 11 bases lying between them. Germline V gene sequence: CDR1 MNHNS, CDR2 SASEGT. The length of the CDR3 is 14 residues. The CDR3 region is CASSEEYGPNEQFF. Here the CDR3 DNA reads TGTGCCAGCAGTGAAGAATACGGGCCGAATGAGCAGTTCTTC.

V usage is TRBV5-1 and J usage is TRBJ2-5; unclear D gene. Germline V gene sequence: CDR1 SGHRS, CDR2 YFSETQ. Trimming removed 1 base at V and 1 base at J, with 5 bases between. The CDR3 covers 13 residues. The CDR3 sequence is CASSLLGQETQYF. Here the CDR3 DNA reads TGCGCCAGCAGCTTGTTAGGCCAAGAGACCCAGTACTTC.